This is a list of T cell receptor beta chains from one sample in a study of T cells in Graves' hyperthyroidism and ophthalmopathy. Each CDR3 protein gets one entry after TCRdb re-called the multiplex PCR reads with MiXCR. The table records about 640,000 distinct CDR3 sequences, less than 25% of them present only once. Sequencing was performed on blood. Source of these receptors: a young man with Graves' ophthalmopathy. CDR3s include the opening cysteine and the closing phenylalanine or tryptophan. Each record gives: CDR3 DNA, CDR3 protein, CDR3 length, clone size, D gene, V gene, J gene. The D gene is left open where the match is weak. Part of the rows lack a size; the others show once, few, many or a class for expanded clones.

DNA: TGTGCCACCAGCGGAGACAGGGTATCCGTCACCGGGGAGCTGTTTTTT
CDR3: CATSGDRVSVTGELFF
length: 16
size: few
D: TRBD1
V: TRBV15
J: TRBJ2-2

DNA: TGTGCCAGCAGCCCTCCGGGACTAGAGGAGACCCAGTACTTC
CDR3: CASSPPGLEETQYF
length: 14
size: few
D: TRBD2
V: TRBV7-9
J: TRBJ2-5

DNA: TGTGCCAGCAGCTTACTACTAGCGCCCACAGATACGCAGTATTTT
CDR3: CASSLLLAPTDTQYF
length: 15
size: many
D: TRBD2
V: TRBV13
J: TRBJ2-3

DNA: TGTGCCAGCAGCCAAGCCCACGGACAGGTCTCTCAAGAGACCCAGTACTTC
CDR3: CASSQAHGQVSQETQYF
length: 17
size: -
D: TRBD1
V: TRBV14
J: TRBJ2-5

DNA: TGTGCCAGCAGTTTACTAGAAACAGATACGCAGTATTTT
CDR3: CASSLLETDTQYF
length: 13
size: many
D: -
V: TRBV6-5
J: TRBJ2-3

DNA: TGTGCCAGCAGGGACAGATTACTCATGAACACTGAAGCTTTCTTT
CDR3: CASRDRLLMNTEAFF
length: 15
size: -
D: -
V: TRBV2
J: TRBJ1-1

DNA: TGTGCCAGCAGTTTATTTGAGGGATCAATCGACAGCACGGGGGAGTCGAACACTGAAGCTTTCTTT
CDR3: CASSLFEGSIDSTGESNTEAFF
length: 22
size: many
D: -
V: TRBV28
J: TRBJ1-1

DNA: TGCGCCAGCAGCTTGGGGACAGGGGGCGGCGAGCAGTACTTC
CDR3: CASSLGTGGGEQYF
length: 14
size: many
D: TRBD1
V: TRBV5-1
J: TRBJ2-7

DNA: TGTGCCAGCAGTGTTTCCGGGCTGTCGAACACCGGGGAGCTGTTTTTT
CDR3: CASSVSGLSNTGELFF
length: 16
size: few
D: -
V: TRBV6-1
J: TRBJ2-2

DNA: TGTGCCAGCAGTTACGAAAAGGACAGACCGCGGCCCACCTTC
CDR3: CASSYEKDRPRPTF
length: 14
size: few
D: -
V: TRBV6-6
J: TRBJ1-2